Each of the 9 T cell receptor beta chains below was sequenced from the same sample in a study of shared clonotypes between healthy human individuals. The protocol was immunoSEQ multiplex PCR, while the TCRdb copy is restricted to in-frame clones and leaves out a portion. The sample contains around 450,000 clones, about four fifths of which appear only once. Sequenced input: PBMCs. The receptor source for this set is a woman aged 40 to 50 in good health. Some clones in this sample may be carry-over from other donors' samples.

V usage is TRBV15 and J usage is TRBJ1-1; possibly TRBD1 for D (6 bases). Trimming removed 1 base at V and 1 base at J, with 13 bases between. The CDR3 extends over 16 amino acids. Germline CDR1 and CDR2: LNHNV and YYDKDF (reference sequence). This CDR3 is CATSRGGPGTNTEAFF. The CDR3 DNA is TGTGCCACCAGCAGAGGGGGGCCGGGAACGAACACTGAAGCTTTCTTT.

The V gene is TRBV11-3, the J gene TRBJ2-1; D is uncertain. The CDR3 spans 13 residues. Trimming stripped 5 bases from V and 0 bases from J, with 5 bases between. The germline V gene encodes CDR1 SGHNT and CDR2 YENEEA. The CDR3 is CASSASSYNEQFF. The CDR3 DNA follows: TGTGCCAGCAGCGCGAGCTCCTACAATGAGCAGTTCTTC.

The V and J genes are TRBV25-1 and TRBJ2-1; TRBD1 agrees at 10 bases. After removal of 8 bases from V and 6 bases from J, the junction contained 7 bases not matched to a gene. The CDR3 has 14 residues. Germline values: CDR1 MGHDK, CDR2 SYGVNS. The CDR3 sequence is CASGTGTGVNEQFF. DNA for the CDR3: TGTGCCAGCGGGACCGGGACAGGGGTCAATGAGCAGTTCTTC. The full variable domain, in which reference TRBV25-1 and TRBJ2-1 provide the parts outside the CDR3, is EADIYQTPRYLVIGTGKKITLECSQTMGHDKMYWYQQDPGMELHLIHYSYGVNSTEKGDLSSESTVSRIRTEHFPLTLESARPSHTSQYLCASGTGTGVNEQFFGPGTRLTVL.

The chain couples TRBV6-1 to TRBJ1-3; tentative D call: TRBD1 (5 bases). Germline V lookup: CDR1 MNHNS, CDR2 SASEGT. This CDR3 region has 14 residues. V was trimmed by 4 bases and J by 7 bases, leaving 14 bases between them. This CDR3 is CASSAVGWGNTIYF. CDR3 bases: TGTGCCAGCAGTGCGGTAGGCTGGGGGAACACCATATATTTT.

The V and J genes are TRBV2 and TRBJ1-1; possible D gene TRBD1, 6 bases. Trimming took 11 bases from V and 3 from J, leaving 16 bases between them. Per the germline V gene, CDR1 is SNHLY and CDR2 is FYNNEI. The CDR3 covers 13 residues. CDR3 DNA sequence: TGTGCCGGCGGGCAGGAGGGGGACACTGAAGCTTTCTTT. Protein product: CAGGQEGDTEAFF.

The J gene is TRBJ2-5, the V gene TRBV19; D is ambiguous. Germline values: CDR1 LNHDA, CDR2 SQIVND (reference sequence). Trimming pared 3 bases from V and 5 bases from J, leaving 7 bases between. The CDR3 spans 12 residues. CDR3 sequence: CASSIGVETQYF. The CDR3 nucleotides read TGTGCCAGTAGTATTGGGGTCGAGACCCAGTACTTC.

This clone was counted once. V is TRBV11-3 and J is TRBJ2-1; the D is unclear. The V end was cut by 3 bases, the J end by 5 bases, with 8 bases between. Germline V gene sequence: CDR1 SGHNT, CDR2 YENEEA. There are 13 residues in the CDR3. CDR3: CASSFERNNEQFF. The CDR3 DNA reads TGTGCCAGCAGCTTCGAACGGAACAATGAGCAGTTCTTC.

This clone has only one observation. The J gene is TRBJ2-1, the V gene TRBV7-2; 11 bases line up with TRBD1. V shed 5 bases and J 9 bases; nucleotides not matched to a gene: 6. Germline V CDR1 and CDR2: SGHTA, FQGNSA. This CDR3 spans 14 amino acids. This CDR3 reads CASSAGQGDSEQFF. As DNA, the CDR3 is TGTGCCAGCAGCGCGGGACAGGGGGATAGTGAGCAGTTCTTC.

This clone was detected ten times or more. The rearrangement links TRBV10-2 to TRBJ1-4; TRBD1 might be the D (6 bases). V lost 4 bases and J lost 4, with 10 bases in between. CDR1 is WSHSY and CDR2 is SAAADI in the germline V gene. The CDR3 runs 14 residues. The chain's CDR3 is CASSAGGDNEKLFF. As DNA, the CDR3 is TGCGCCAGCAGTGCCGGGGGCGATAATGAAAAACTGTTTTTT.